Given below is one T cell receptor (beta chain) in context. This clone was detected ten times or more. Which antigen it targets is not known. The read ends 3 residues shy of where the CDR3 ends; the end is completed using the germline J gene. This entry belongs to a study of T cell clonality in common variable immunodeficiency (dated by TCRdb to about 2015). General conclusions and limits of the study: CVID TCRbeta sequences were reported to have fewer deletions and N-nucleotide insertions and to lack highly modified clones with 13 or more V deletions. Even though DNA input was equal, the average per sample came to approximately 74,000 unique sequences for controls compared with 25,000 to 35,000 for CVID samples. Correlations of repertoire features with clinical complications were constrained by heterogeneity among patients within the CVID cohort. CVID subjects shared fewer TCRbeta clones with each other than healthy controls did (p < 0.0001). It was noted by the authors that sequencing of the repertoires of T cell subpopulations would be needed to clarify the cause of the increased clonality in CVID. TCRbeta clonality was higher in CVID subjects than in healthy controls (t-test p = 0.018), and the increase was most characteristic of about a third of subjects.

Most CVID patients and most healthy controls were of Caucasian heritage. Heparinized peripheral whole blood samples of roughly 5 to 8.5 ml were collected from each donor. Genomic DNA from adults with common variable immune deficiency (CVID) and from healthy adult controls was used to sequence TCRbeta CDR3 repertoires. There were 22 healthy adult volunteers in the control group (roughly twelve female and ten or so male), ranging in age from 23 to 66 years, with a mean age of around 31. To isolate peripheral blood mononuclear cells, diluted blood was subjected to density centrifugation over Hypaque 1077 or Ficoll-Paque. Genomic DNA was obtained from unsorted mononuclear cells using either Qiagen column purification or a centrifugation-based method. For sequencing, equivalent amounts of genomic DNA were input from CVID and control samples. For every sample, a 60 bp segment covering the rearranged TCRbeta CDR3 region was amplified and then sequenced. The immunoSEQ assay, a bias-corrected multiplex PCR with high-throughput sequencing, was employed for TCRbeta amplification. As for how the authors treated the data: Each unique nucleotide sequence was treated as a clone and annotated with V, D and J genes, copy number and frequency. Sequences were labeled productive if in frame, and non-productive if out of frame or containing stop codons. As previously described, Shannon's entropy was used to calculate clonality. The predicted amino acid sequences of productive clones were used to derive the mean CDR3 Kyte-Doolittle hydropathy. Hierarchical clustering of scaled V gene usage was performed with the R hclust function using Manhattan distance and complete linkage. To assess clone sharing by CDR3 amino acid sequence, 12 repertoires per group were resampled over 100 rounds. Repertoires were searched for 70 published EBV-specific and around 230 published CMV-specific TCRbeta sequences. After a couple of CVID samples that produced fewer than 10,000 sequences were dropped from the analysis, 42 CVID repertoires remained. In TCRdb, the immuneACCESS table is reduced to in-frame sequences with V and J assigned. These tables do not hold every clone; where another copy was compared, an unresolved V gene accounts for under half, and the others remain unexplained. Clonal size and the V and J genes are those of that table, whereas D and trimming came from the DNA. The sample has about 81,000 clones on record, with no singletons. Of the sample, about 0.8% is held by the ten largest clones.

From its cysteine to its phenylalanine, the CDR3 spans 15 amino acids. Only the CDR3 bases that were read are kept: 36 of them, in frame from base 1. Deletion took 3 bases off V and 10 bases off J, with a span of 16 bases between the germline ends. CDR1 and CDR2 are read off the germline V gene as SGHTA and FQGNSA. The source material was peripheral blood mononuclear cells. The sequence came from a person between 18 and 69 years old in good health. The sequence joins TRBV7-2 to TRBJ1-6; a tentative D match to TRBD1 spans 5 bases. The covered CDR3 bases are TGTGCCAGCAGCTTGGCACCAGCAGGGCGATCACCC. It encodes CASSLAPAGRSP. The CDR3 reads in full as CASSLAPAGRSPLHF.